The clone carrying this T cell receptor beta chain was seen once. This record comes from a study of blood T cell repertoires in COVID-19. Study context: Material from acute and convalescent COVID-19 was sourced from the United States, Italy and Spain.

From germline, CDR1 is MNHEY and CDR2 SVGAGI. V shed 6 bases and J 5 bases; nucleotides not matched to a gene: 8. There are 14 residues in the CDR3. In the authors' workflow: Estimation of nucleated cell counts relied on the amplification of reference gene primers. Repertoires were generated with immunoSEQ multiplex PCR, while TCRdb's copy carries only in-frame clones and drops some. V and J calls and clone size follow that table, whereas D and trimming were derived from the DNA. The data contain around 130,000 clones, more than 75% of them singletons. Sequences were obtained from peripheral blood. The TCR was taken from a woman between 45 and 65 years old with acute or convalescent COVID-19. This chain joins TRBV6-5 and TRBJ1-1, with 8 bases aligning to TRBD1. CDR3 sequence reads: CASSPWTGRTEAFF. CDR3 DNA: TGTGCCAGCAGCCCCTGGACAGGGAGGACTGAAGCTTTCTTT.